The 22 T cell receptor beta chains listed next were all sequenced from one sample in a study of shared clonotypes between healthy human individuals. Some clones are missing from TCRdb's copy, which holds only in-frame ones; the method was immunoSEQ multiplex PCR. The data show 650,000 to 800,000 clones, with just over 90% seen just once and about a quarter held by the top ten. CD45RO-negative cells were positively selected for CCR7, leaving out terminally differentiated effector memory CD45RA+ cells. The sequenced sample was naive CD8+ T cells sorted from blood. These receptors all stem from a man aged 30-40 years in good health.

The CDR3 region is CASSFGTSGYYEQYF. As DNA, the CDR3 is TGCGCCAGCAGCTTCGGGACTAGCGGCTACTACGAGCAGTACTTC. The chain couples TRBV5-1 to TRBJ2-7, with 11 positions matching TRBD2. The CDR3 sequence is 15 residues long. Looked up from germline, CDR1 is SGHRS and CDR2 is YFSETQ. V trimming: 2 bases; J trimming: 3 bases; junction bases outside the gene matches: 4.

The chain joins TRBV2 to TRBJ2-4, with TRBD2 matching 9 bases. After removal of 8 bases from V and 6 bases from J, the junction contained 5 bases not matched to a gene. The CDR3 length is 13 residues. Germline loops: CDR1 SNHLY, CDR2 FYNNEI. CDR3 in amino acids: CASLGLAVNIQYF. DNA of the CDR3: TGTGCCAGCTTGGGACTAGCCGTAAACATTCAGTACTTC.

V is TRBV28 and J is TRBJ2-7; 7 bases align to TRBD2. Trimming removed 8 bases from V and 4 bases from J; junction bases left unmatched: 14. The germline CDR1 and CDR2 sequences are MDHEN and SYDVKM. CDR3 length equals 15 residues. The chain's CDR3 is CASVLGEGFPYEQYF. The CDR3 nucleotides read TGTGCCAGCGTCCTTGGGGAGGGTTTCCCATACGAGCAGTACTTC. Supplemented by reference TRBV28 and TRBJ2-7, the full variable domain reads DVKVTQSSRYLVKRTGEKVFLECVQDMDHENMFWYRQDPGLGLRLIYFSYDVKMKEKGDIPEGYSVSREKKERFSLILESASTNQTSMYLCASVLGEGFPYEQYFGPGTRLTVT.

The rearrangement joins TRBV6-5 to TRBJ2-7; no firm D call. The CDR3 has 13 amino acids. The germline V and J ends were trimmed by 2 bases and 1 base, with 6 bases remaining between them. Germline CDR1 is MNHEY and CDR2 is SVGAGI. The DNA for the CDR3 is TGTGCCAGCAGTTACGTGGGGTCCTACGAGCAGTACTTC. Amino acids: CASSYVGSYEQYF.

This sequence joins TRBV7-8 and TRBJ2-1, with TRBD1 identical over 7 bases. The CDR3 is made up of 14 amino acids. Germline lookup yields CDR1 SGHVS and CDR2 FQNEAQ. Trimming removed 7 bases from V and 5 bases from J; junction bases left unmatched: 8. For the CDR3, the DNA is TGTGCCAGCATCCCAGGGGGAAGTAACAATGAGCAGTTCTTC. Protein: CASIPGGSNNEQFF.

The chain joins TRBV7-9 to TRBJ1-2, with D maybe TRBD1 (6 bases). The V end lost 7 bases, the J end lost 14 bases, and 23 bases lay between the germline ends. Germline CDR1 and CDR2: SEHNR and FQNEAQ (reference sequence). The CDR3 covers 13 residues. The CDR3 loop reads CASTQASGAFRTF. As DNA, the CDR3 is TGTGCCAGCACTCAGGCCTCAGGGGCATTTAGGACCTTC. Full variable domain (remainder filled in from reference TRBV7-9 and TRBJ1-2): DTGVSQNPRHKITKRGQNVTFRCDPISEHNRLYWYRQTLGQGPEFLTYFQNEAQLEKSRLLSDRFSAERPKGSFSTLEIQRTEQGDSAMYLCASTQASGAFRTFGSGTRLTVV.

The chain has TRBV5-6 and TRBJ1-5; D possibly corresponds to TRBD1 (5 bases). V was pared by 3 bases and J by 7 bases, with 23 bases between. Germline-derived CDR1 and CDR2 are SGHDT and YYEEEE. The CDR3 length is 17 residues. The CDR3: CASSSILEGRENQPQHF. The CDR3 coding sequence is TGTGCCAGCAGCTCTATACTTGAGGGGCGAGAGAACCAGCCCCAGCATTTT.

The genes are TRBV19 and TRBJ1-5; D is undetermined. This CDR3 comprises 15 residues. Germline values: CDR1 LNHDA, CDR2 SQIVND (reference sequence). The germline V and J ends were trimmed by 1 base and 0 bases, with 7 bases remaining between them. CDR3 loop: CASSIGPYSNQPQHF. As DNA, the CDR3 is TGTGCCAGTAGTATAGGACCGTATAGCAATCAGCCCCAGCATTTT. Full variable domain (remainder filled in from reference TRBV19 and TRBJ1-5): DGGITQSPKYLFRKEGQNVTLSCEQNLNHDAMYWYRQDPGQGLRLIYYSQIVNDFQKGDIAEGYSVSREKKESFPLTVTSAQKNPTAFYLCASSIGPYSNQPQHFGDGTRLSIL.

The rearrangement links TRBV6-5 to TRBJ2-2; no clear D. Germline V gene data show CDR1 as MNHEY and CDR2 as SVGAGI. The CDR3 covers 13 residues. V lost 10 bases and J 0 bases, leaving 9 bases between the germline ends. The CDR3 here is CATASSNTGELFF. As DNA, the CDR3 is TGTGCCACGGCATCTTCGAACACCGGGGAGCTGTTTTTT.

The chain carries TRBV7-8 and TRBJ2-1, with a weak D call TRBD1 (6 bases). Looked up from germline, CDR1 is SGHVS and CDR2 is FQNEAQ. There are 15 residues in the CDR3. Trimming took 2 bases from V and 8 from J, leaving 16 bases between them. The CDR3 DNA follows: TGTGCCAGCAGCTTAAGGGGCAGGGGATTAGATGAGCAGTTCTTC. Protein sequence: CASSLRGRGLDEQFF.

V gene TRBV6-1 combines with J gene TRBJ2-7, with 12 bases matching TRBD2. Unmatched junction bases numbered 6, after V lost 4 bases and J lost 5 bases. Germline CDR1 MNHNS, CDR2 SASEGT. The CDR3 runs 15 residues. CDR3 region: CASSGLAGEFHEQYF. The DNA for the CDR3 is TGTGCCAGCAGTGGACTAGCGGGAGAATTCCACGAGCAGTACTTC.

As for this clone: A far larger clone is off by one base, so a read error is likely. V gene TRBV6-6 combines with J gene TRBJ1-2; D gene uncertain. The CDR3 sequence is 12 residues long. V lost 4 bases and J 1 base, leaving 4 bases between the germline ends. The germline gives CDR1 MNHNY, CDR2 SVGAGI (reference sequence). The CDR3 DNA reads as TGTGCCAGCAGTTCGTATAACTATGGCTACACCTTC. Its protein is CASSSYNYGYTF.

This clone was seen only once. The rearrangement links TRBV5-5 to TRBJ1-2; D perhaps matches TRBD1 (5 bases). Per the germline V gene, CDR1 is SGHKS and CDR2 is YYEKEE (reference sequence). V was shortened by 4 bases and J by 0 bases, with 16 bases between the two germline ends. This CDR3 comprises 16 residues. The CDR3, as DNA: TGTGCCAGCAGCCCGGCCCCAGGGCCTACTAACTATGGCTACACCTTC. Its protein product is CASSPAPGPTNYGYTF.

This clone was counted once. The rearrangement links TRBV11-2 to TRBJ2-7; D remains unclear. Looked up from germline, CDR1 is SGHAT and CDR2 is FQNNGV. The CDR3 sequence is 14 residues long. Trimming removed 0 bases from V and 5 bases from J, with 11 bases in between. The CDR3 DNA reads TGTGCCAGCAGCTTAGACAGCCCAGGCGACGAGCAGTACTTC. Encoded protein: CASSLDSPGDEQYF.

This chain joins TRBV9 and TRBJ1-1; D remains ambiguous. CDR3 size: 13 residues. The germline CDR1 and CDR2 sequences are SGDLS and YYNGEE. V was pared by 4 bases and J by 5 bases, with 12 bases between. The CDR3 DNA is TGTGCCAGCAGCCGTGGACGCACGACTGAAGCTTTCTTT. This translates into CASSRGRTTEAFF.

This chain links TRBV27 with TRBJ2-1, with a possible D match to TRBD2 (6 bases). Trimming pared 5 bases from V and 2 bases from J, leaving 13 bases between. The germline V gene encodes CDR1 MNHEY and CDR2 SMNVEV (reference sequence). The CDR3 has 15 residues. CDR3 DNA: TGTGCCAGCAGTCTGACTAGTAGGCCCTACAATGAGCAGTTCTTC. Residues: CASSLTSRPYNEQFF.

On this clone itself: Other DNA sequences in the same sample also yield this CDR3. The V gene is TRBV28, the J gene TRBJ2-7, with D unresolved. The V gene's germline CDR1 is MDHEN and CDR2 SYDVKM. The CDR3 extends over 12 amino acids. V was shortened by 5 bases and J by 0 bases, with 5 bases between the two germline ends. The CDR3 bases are TGTGCCAGCAGTCCAACCTCCTACGAGCAGTACTTC. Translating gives CASSPTSYEQYF. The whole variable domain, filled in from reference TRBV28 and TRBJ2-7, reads DVKVTQSSRYLVKRTGEKVFLECVQDMDHENMFWYRQDPGLGLRLIYFSYDVKMKEKGDIPEGYSVSREKKERFSLILESASTNQTSMYLCASSPTSYEQYFGPGTRLTVT.

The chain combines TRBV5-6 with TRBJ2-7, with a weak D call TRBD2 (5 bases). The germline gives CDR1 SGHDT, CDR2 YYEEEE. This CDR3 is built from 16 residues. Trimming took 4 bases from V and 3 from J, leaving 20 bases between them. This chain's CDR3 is CASSAPTRVGYYEQYF. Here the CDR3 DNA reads TGTGCCAGCAGCGCGCCGACGAGGGTGGGTTACTACGAGCAGTACTTC. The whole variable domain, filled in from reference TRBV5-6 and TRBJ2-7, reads DAGVTQSPTHLIKTRGQQVTLRCSPKSGHDTVSWYQQALGQGPQFIFQYYEEEERQRGNFPDRFSGHQFPNYSSELNVNALLLGDSALYLCASSAPTRVGYYEQYFGPGTRLTVT.

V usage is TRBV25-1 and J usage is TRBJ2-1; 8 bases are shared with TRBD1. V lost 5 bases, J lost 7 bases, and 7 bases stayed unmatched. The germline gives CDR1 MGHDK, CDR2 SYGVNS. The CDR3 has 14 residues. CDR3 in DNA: TGTGCCAGCAGTCCGTACGGACAGGGTAATGAGCAGTTCTTC. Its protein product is CASSPYGQGNEQFF.

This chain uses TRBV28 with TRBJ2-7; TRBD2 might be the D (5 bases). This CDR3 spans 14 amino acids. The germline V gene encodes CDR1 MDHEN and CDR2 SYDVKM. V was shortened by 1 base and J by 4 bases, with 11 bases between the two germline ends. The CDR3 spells CASSLSGRGYEQYF. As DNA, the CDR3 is TGTGCCAGCAGTTTATCGGGTAGAGGGTACGAGCAGTACTTC.

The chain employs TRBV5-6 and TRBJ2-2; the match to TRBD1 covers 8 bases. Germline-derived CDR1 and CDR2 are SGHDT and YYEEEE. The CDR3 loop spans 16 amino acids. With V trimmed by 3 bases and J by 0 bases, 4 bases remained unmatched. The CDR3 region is CASSSPGGTNTGELFF. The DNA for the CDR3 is TGTGCCAGCAGCTCCCCAGGGGGCACGAACACCGGGGAGCTGTTTTTT.

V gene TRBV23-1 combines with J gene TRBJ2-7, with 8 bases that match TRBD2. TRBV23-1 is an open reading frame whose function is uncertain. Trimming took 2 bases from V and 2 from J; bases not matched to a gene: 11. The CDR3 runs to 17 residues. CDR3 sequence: CASSQNRRLAIPYEQYF. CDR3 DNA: TGCGCCAGCAGTCAAAATCGGAGACTAGCGATTCCCTACGAGCAGTACTTC.